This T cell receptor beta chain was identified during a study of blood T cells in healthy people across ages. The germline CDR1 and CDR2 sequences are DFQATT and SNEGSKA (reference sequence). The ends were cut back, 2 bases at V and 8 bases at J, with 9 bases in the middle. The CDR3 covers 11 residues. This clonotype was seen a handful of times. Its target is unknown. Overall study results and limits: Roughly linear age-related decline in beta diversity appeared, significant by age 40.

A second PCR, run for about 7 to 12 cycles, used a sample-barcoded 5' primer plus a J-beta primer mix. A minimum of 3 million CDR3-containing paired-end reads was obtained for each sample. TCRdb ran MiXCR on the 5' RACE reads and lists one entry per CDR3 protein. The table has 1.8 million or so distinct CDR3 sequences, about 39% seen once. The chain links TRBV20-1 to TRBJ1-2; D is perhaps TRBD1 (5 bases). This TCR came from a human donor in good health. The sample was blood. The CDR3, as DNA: TGCAGTGCTAGACAGGGCGGCGGCTACACCTTC. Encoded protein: CSARQGGGYTF.